This T cell receptor (beta chain) was identified during a study of T cell repertoires in cytomegalovirus infection. At the level of the study: CMV epitopes in the study were HLA-C-restricted (recently identified) and HLA-B-restricted (well studied).

TCRdb called the reads again in MiXCR, with one record for every CDR3 protein. The table lists hundreds of thousands of distinct CDR3 sequences, under 40% of them singletons. The CDR3 has 15 residues. Trimming cost V 8 bases and J 0 bases, with 15 bases left between them. Per the germline V gene, CDR1 is SNHLY and CDR2 is FYNNEI. Worth noting for this clonotype: Its target is not known.

The chain uses TRBV2 and TRBJ2-3, with D possibly called TRBD1 or TRBD2 (5 bases each). This specimen was cultured CD8+ T cells from PBMCs, taken from culture after CMV antigen stimulation. The TCR was taken from a human donor in good health (CMV status not recorded). Some clones in this sample may be carry-over from other donors' samples. The CDR3 DNA follows: TGTGCCAGCCAAGAGGGACGGGGAAGCACAGATACGCAGTATTTT. Its protein is CASQEGRGSTDTQYF.